This entry is about one TCR beta chain. Using immunoSEQ multiplex PCR, the repertoire was profiled, and TCRdb retains in-frame clones only, with some absent. The sample has 310,000 or so clones, 80% to 90% seen once. The record originates from a study of blood T cell repertoires in COVID-19. Turning to the study itself: PBMCs, B-cell-depleted T cells, or T cells were the source of the cDNA or gDNA that made up the material.

This TCR came from a man aged 30-40 years with COVID-19, enrolled during active disease. Sequencing was carried out using peripheral blood.

The CDR3 protein is CASSQDWDSLVEQYF. The CDR3 DNA follows: TGCGCCAGCAGCCAAGATTGGGACAGCCTTGTGGAGCAGTACTTC. This chain links TRBV4-3 with TRBJ2-7; TRBD1 agrees at 7 bases. V lost 0 bases, J lost 7 bases, and 9 bases stayed unmatched. Germline CDR1 is LGHNA and CDR2 is YSLEER. This CDR3 has 15 residues.